This note documents a single T cell receptor (beta chain) sequence. The antigen is not known. Deep-level running was used for the assay. Libraries were prepared by immunoSEQ multiplex PCR; TCRdb keeps only in-frame clonotypes and omits some of them. The sample has roughly 490,000 clones; around 80% are singletons. This specimen belongs to a study of shared clonotypes between healthy human individuals. Study findings and constraints: Among donors, clonotype sharing was expected to be affected by sequencing depth. The sole specimen, blood, was sampled, and tissue repertoires likely differ.

The V gene lost 2 bases and the J gene lost 3 bases, with 15 bases spanning the gap. The germline gives CDR1 MGHDK, CDR2 SYGVNS. This CDR3 contains 16 residues. This chain joins TRBV25-1 and TRBJ2-3; D may be TRBD1 (6 bases). Sequencing was carried out using PBMCs. This receptor was obtained from a woman aged 40 to 55 in good health. Some clones in this sample may be carry-over from other donors' samples. For the CDR3, the DNA is TGTGCCAGCAGTGAACTACGCAGGGGTGTTACAGATACGCAGTATTTT. Amino acids: CASSELRRGVTDTQYF.